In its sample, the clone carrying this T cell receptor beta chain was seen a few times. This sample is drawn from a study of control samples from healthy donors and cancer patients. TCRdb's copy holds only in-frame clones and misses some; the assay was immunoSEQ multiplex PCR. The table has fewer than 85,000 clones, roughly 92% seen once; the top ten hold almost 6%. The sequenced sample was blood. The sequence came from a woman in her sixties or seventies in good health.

The CDR3 DNA sequence: TGCGCCAGCAGTGAGGTCAGCCAAGACTACGAGCAGTACTTC. Its protein is CASSEVSQDYEQYF. The J gene is TRBJ2-7, the V gene TRBV10-2, with D hard to call. V lost 2 bases and J 3 bases, leaving 11 bases between the germline ends. The germline V gene has CDR1 WSHSY and CDR2 SAAADI. The CDR3 runs 14 residues.